This TCR beta chain is from a study of T cells expressing NK-cell markers. Study as a whole: Serological testing identified most of the eight sequenced donors as HCMV-seropositive and one as seronegative. Broader study findings: The study found these clonotypes also leading the CD3+CD56-NKG2C+ fraction in a few donors. In a group of 5 or 6 donors, dominant NKG2C+ clonotypes represented about 1.0-8% of CD8+ T cells.

cDNA encoding TCR beta was synthesized via 5'RACE template switching incorporating UMIs. TCRdb derives one entry per CDR3 protein from the 5' RACE reads, leaving out DNA. This sample's clone table lists 550,000 to 600,000 distinct CDR3 sequences. Of note for this clonotype: As yet, its antigen is unknown.

CDR3 length: 13 residues. Germline-derived CDR1 and CDR2 are SGHVS and FQNEAQ. The sequencing input was blood T cells: a sorted CD56 or NKG2C T cell subset, CD4+ or CD8+ T cells, or bulk PBMC T cells (not recorded which). The V gene is TRBV7-8, the J gene TRBJ2-1; the TCRdb D gene call, TRBD1, has no DNA to confirm it. This TCR came from a man aged 18-30 years in good health. The chain's CDR3 is CASSFSGGDEQFF.